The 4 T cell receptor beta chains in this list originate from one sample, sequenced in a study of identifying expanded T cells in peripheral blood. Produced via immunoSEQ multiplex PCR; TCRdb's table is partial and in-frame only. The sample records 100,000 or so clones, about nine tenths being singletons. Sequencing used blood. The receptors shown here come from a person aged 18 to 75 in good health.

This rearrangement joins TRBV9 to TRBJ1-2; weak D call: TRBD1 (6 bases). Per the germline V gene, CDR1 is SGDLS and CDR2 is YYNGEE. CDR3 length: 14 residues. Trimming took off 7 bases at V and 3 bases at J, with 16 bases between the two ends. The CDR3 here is CASFGGPGDYGYTF. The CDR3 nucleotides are TGTGCCAGCTTCGGGGGCCCCGGGGACTATGGCTACACCTTC.

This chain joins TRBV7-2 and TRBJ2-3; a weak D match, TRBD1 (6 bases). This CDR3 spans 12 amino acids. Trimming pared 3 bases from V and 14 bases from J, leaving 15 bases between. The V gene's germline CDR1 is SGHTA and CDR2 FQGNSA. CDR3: CASSFMGAFRYF. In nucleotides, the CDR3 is TGTGCCAGCAGCTTCATGGGGGCATTTAGGTATTTT. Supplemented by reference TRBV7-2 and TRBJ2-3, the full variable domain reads GAGVSQSPSNKVTEKGKDVELRCDPISGHTALYWYRQSLGQGLEFLIYFQGNSAPDKSGLPSDRFSAERTGGSVSTLTIQRTQQEDSAVYLCASSFMGAFRYFGPGTRLTVL.

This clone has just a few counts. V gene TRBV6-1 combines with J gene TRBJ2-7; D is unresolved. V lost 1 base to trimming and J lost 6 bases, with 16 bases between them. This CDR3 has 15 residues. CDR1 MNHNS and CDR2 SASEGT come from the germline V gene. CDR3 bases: TGTGCCAGCAGTGAAGACCCAGGTTTCGCATCCGAGCAGTACTTC. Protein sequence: CASSEDPGFASEQYF.

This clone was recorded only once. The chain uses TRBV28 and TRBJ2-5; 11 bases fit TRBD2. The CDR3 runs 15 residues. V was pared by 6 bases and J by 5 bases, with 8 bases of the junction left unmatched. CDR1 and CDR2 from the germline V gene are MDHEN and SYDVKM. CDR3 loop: CASRPLAGVRETQYF. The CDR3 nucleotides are TGTGCCAGCAGACCACTAGCGGGAGTGCGGGAGACCCAGTACTTC.